The rows below give T cell receptor beta chains drawn from one sample of a study of cytomegalovirus exposure and HLA in healthy donors. Method: immunoSEQ multiplex PCR; TCRdb's copy keeps in-frame clones and lacks some. The sample includes about 54,000 clones, about four fifths of them seen just once. The sequencing input was PBMCs. These receptors all stem from a woman aged 18-35 years in good health and CMV-seronegative. Each CDR3 is given without its conserved first and last residue. A D gene is named only where the DNA matches it firmly. For some rows the clone size is stated as once, few or many, or as a class when expanded; others skip it.

j_call | v_call | d_call | clone_size | cdr3_aa
TRBJ2-1 | TRBV5-4 | TRBD2 | few | ASSKLAAPNEQF
TRBJ2-7 | TRBV5-6 | - | - | ASSGGTGADDEQY
TRBJ1-1 | TRBV9 | - | once | ASSVEGQNTEAF
TRBJ1-1 | TRBV25-1 | - | - | ASRAGRQNTEAF
TRBJ2-7 | TRBV28 | - | - | ASSLPGGGGYEQY
TRBJ2-5 | TRBV11-3 | TRBD1 | - | ASSLGTGGETQY
TRBJ2-1 | TRBV7-9 | - | - | ASSFPGTTYNEQF
TRBJ2-1 | TRBV5-6 | - | few | ASSLGQRPSNEQF
TRBJ2-7 | TRBV4-2 | TRBD2 | once | ASSPGLAGAYEQY
TRBJ2-6 | TRBV30 | - | - | ACPPGSSGANGLT
TRBJ2-4 | TRBV9 | TRBD2 | once | ASSASGTSGALAKNSQY
TRBJ2-7 | TRBV4-1 | TRBD2 | - | ASSQGAAGGDYEQY
TRBJ2-3 | TRBV27 | - | - | ASSYDMSLTDTQY
TRBJ2-7 | TRBV11-2 | TRBD2 | - | ASSLVGPSGSYEQY
TRBJ2-1 | TRBV6-4 | TRBD2 | - | ASSDSWEGRDNEQF
TRBJ2-2 | TRBV19 | - | few | ASSPQSRRWAGELF
TRBJ2-3 | TRBV5-6 | TRBD2 | few | ASSLGAGGGTDTQY
TRBJ2-2 | TRBV5-1 | TRBD2 | - | ASSPRGGLAATNTGELF
TRBJ2-5 | TRBV6-6 | - | - | ASRVKGEVETQY
TRBJ1-1 | TRBV2 | - | - | ASSLQMNTEAF
TRBJ2-5 | TRBV10-1 | TRBD2 | - | ASSPGAGGGETQY
TRBJ1-3 | TRBV7-9 | - | once | ASTPGEAGNTIY
TRBJ1-6 | TRBV9 | TRBD1 | - | ASSPEDRGGSPLH
TRBJ2-7 | TRBV5-1 | TRBD2 | - | ASSQAGGTYEQY
TRBJ1-2 | TRBV2 | - | - | ASRERQVRGATGYT
TRBJ2-1 | TRBV29-1 | - | - | SVQLFYNEQF
TRBJ2-7 | TRBV28 | - | - | ASRNTGSPYEQY
TRBJ2-2 | TRBV6-4 | - | - | ASSDSERNTGELF
TRBJ2-7 | TRBV19 | TRBD1 | - | ASRMGQGTYEQY
TRBJ2-7 | TRBV14 | TRBD2 | - | ASSQGTGGPREQY
TRBJ2-3 | TRBV11-3 | - | few | ASSPSSSDTDTQY
TRBJ2-1 | TRBV27 | - | few | ASSLFASETYNEQF
TRBJ1-5 | TRBV6-1 | - | few | ASRLYSNQPQH
TRBJ2-1 | TRBV7-8 | - | - | ASSLGQHGESLNEQF
TRBJ1-1 | TRBV4-1 | - | - | ASSQRAAGNTEAF
TRBJ2-7 | TRBV27 | TRBD2 | - | ASRTGGAAYEQY
TRBJ2-7 | TRBV6-5 | TRBD2 | once | ASSYLSGSSYEQY
TRBJ2-1 | TRBV27 | - | - | ASREGGTYNEQF
TRBJ2-2 | TRBV5-1 | - | - | ASSLVGATNTGELF